The rows below give T cell receptor beta chains drawn from one sample of a study of blood T cells in healthy people across ages. TCRdb re-derived calls from the 5' RACE reads in MiXCR, one entry per CDR3 protein. The data hold roughly 1.9 million distinct CDR3 sequences, with around 42% observed a single time. Sequences were obtained from blood. The receptors were gathered from a human donor in good health. CDR3s include the opening cysteine and the closing phenylalanine or tryptophan. The D gene is left open where the match is weak. Part of the rows lack a size; the others show once, few, many or a class for expanded clones.

TRBV4-1	-	TRBJ2-7	-	CASSQGQLSYEQYF	TGCGCCAGCAGCCAAGGACAACTCTCCTACGAGCAGTACTTC
TRBV7-2	TRBD2	TRBJ2-5	-	CASSPDWTSSETQYF	TGTGCCAGCAGCCCAGACTGGACTAGCAGTGAGACCCAGTACTTC
TRBV7-9	-	TRBJ2-3	-	CASNKSYIEDTQYF	TGTGCCAGCAACAAGAGCTATATAGAGGATACGCAGTATTTT
TRBV20-1	-	TRBJ2-1	-	CSVHLPGVETQFF	TGCAGTGTTCACCTTCCAGGGGTAGAGACCCAGTTCTTC
TRBV7-2	TRBD2	TRBJ2-3	once	CASSSWLAGVDTQYF	TGTGCCAGCAGCTCCTGGCTAGCGGGGGTTGATACGCAGTATTTT
TRBV20-1	-	TRBJ2-1	few	CSALDYGGKQFF	TGCAGTGCTCTCGACTACGGAGGAAAGCAGTTCTTC
TRBV7-9	-	TRBJ2-6	-	CASSRGGATGANVLTF	TGTGCCAGCAGCCGTGGGGGGGCAACTGGGGCCAACGTCCTGACTTTC
TRBV5-5	-	TRBJ2-5	-	CASRPFRAVIQETQYF	TGTGCCAGCAGACCGTTTCGGGCGGTTATCCAAGAGACCCAGTACTTC
TRBV29-1	TRBD2	TRBJ2-5	-	CSVVWLAGETQYF	TGCAGCGTTGTATGGCTAGCGGGGGAGACCCAGTACTTC
TRBV2	-	TRBJ2-5	-	CASRTGTYQETQYF	TGTGCCAGCAGGACAGGCACATACCAAGAGACCCAGTACTTC
TRBV18	TRBD1	TRBJ1-2	-	CASSPNAGTEANYGYTF	TGTGCCAGCTCACCAAACGCCGGGACAGAGGCTAACTATGGCTACACCTTC
TRBV29-1	-	TRBJ1-1	few	CSVEGLRWDTEAFF	TGCAGCGTTGAAGGACTCCGATGGGACACTGAAGCTTTCTTT
TRBV12-3/TRBV12-4	-	TRBJ1-6	-	CASRQDGGVNSPLHF	TGTGCCAGCAGACAGGACGGGGGAGTGAATTCACCCCTCCACTTT
TRBV3-1	-	TRBJ2-4	few	CASSQGETGQYF	TGTGCCAGCAGCCAAGGCGAAACGGGGCAGTACTTC
TRBV7-6	TRBD1	TRBJ2-5	-	CASSLLPYRGRVLETQYF	TGTGCCAGCAGCCTACTCCCCTACAGGGGACGGGTACTGGAGACCCAGTACTTC
TRBV9	TRBD1	TRBJ2-3	-	CASSVAGQGVIADTQYF	TGTGCCAGCAGCGTAGCTGGACAGGGGGTGATCGCAGATACGCAGTATTTT
TRBV28	-	TRBJ1-3	-	CASSGGAAPGNTIYF	TGTGCCAGCAGTGGGGGGGCGGCGCCCGGAAACACCATATATTTT
TRBV27	TRBD2	TRBJ2-7	-	CASSLWSGGHEQYF	TGTGCCAGCAGTTTGTGGTCGGGGGGTCACGAGCAGTACTTC
TRBV5-1	-	TRBJ2-6	-	CASRTTSSGANVLTF	TGCGCCAGCAGGACAACAAGCTCTGGGGCCAACGTCCTGACTTTC
TRBV20-1	-	TRBJ1-2	few	CSARTGASGYTF	TGCAGTGCCCGAACGGGGGCAAGTGGCTACACCTTC
TRBV5-1	-	TRBJ2-1	-	CASSLWEGNEQFF	TGCGCCAGCAGCTTGTGGGAAGGGAATGAGCAGTTCTTC
TRBV24-1	TRBD1	TRBJ2-5	few	CATSDPNRGRETQYF	TGTGCCACCAGTGATCCAAACAGGGGGCGAGAGACCCAGTACTTC
TRBV4-3	TRBD1	TRBJ1-4	many	CASSPLTGTGGNEKLFF	TGCGCCAGCAGCCCCCTTACCGGGACAGGGGGTAATGAAAAACTGTTTTTT
TRBV29-1	TRBD1	TRBJ1-2	-	CSVSDRVHGYTF	TGCAGCGTTTCAGACAGGGTCCATGGCTACACCTTC
TRBV6-1	-	TRBJ1-6	-	CASLRFDSPVHF	TGTGCCAGCCTGCGGTTCGATTCACCCGTCCACTTT
TRBV5-1	TRBD1	TRBJ1-2	-	CASRGQASLNYGYTF	TGCGCCAGCAGGGGACAGGCTTCTCTGAACTATGGCTACACCTTC
TRBV7-8	-	TRBJ2-1	few	CASTMGFGGGGSYNEQFF	TGTGCCAGCACAATGGGGTTCGGAGGGGGTGGTTCCTACAATGAGCAGTTCTTC
TRBV20-1	-	TRBJ2-5	-	CSATDTWYQETQYF	TGCAGTGCCACGGACACTTGGTACCAAGAGACCCAGTACTTC
TRBV7-2	TRBD2	TRBJ2-5	once	CASSFHRLAGGRGETQYF	TGTGCCAGCAGCTTTCACCGACTAGCGGGGGGCCGAGGGGAGACCCAGTACTTC
TRBV7-6	TRBD1	TRBJ2-7	few	CASTNGPGQGFYEQYF	TGTGCCAGCACAAACGGTCCGGGACAGGGTTTCTACGAGCAGTACTTC
TRBV18	TRBD2	TRBJ2-1	-	CASSPGGGTYNEQFF	TGTGCCAGCTCACCCGGCGGGGGGACCTACAATGAGCAGTTCTTC
TRBV6-1	TRBD2	TRBJ2-1	few	CASSTSGNYNEQFF	TGTGCCAGCAGTACTAGCGGGAACTACAATGAGCAGTTCTTC
TRBV11-2	-	TRBJ1-2	-	CASRNSPGGYTF	TGTGCCAGCAGGAACTCCCCCGGGGGCTACACCTTC
TRBV6-2/TRBV6-3	TRBD2	TRBJ2-1	few	CASTGTSGANEQFF	TGTGCCAGCACCGGGACTAGCGGGGCTAATGAGCAGTTCTTC
TRBV7-3	-	TRBJ2-1	-	CASSFLGNYNEQFF	TGTGCCAGCAGCTTCTTGGGGAACTACAATGAGCAGTTCTTC
TRBV25-1	TRBD1	TRBJ1-2	-	CASSVQGQGIYGYTF	TGTGCCAGCAGTGTACAGGGACAGGGGATCTATGGCTACACCTTC
TRBV11-1	-	TRBJ1-1	few	CASSSLGALNTEAFF	TGTGCCAGCAGCTCCCTCGGGGCACTGAACACTGAAGCTTTCTTT
TRBV20-1	-	TRBJ2-7	once	CSASRFRGPYEQYF	TGCAGTGCTAGTAGGTTTAGGGGTCCCTACGAGCAGTACTTC
TRBV3-1	-	TRBJ2-5	many	CASSQVGGVGSETQYF	TGTGCCAGCAGCCAAGTTGGCGGGGTCGGTTCTGAGACCCAGTACTTC
TRBV7-2	-	TRBJ2-1	-	CASSPSGIAEQFF	TGTGCCAGCAGCCCCTCAGGGATCGCTGAGCAGTTCTTC
TRBV7-2	TRBD2	TRBJ2-7	-	CASSLVFSGVYEQYF	TGTGCCAGCAGCTTAGTATTTAGCGGGGTTTACGAGCAGTACTTC
TRBV10-3	-	TRBJ2-7	-	CAIRDSHTYEQYF	TGTGCCATCAGGGACAGTCATACCTACGAGCAGTACTTC
TRBV4-3	-	TRBJ2-6	few	CASSQVPHEMPGANVLTF	TGCGCCAGCAGCCAAGTGCCCCACGAGATGCCTGGGGCCAACGTCCTGACTTTC
TRBV11-1	TRBD2	TRBJ2-3	-	CASSLREGGGTDTQYF	TGTGCCAGCAGCCTCCGAGAAGGCGGGGGGACAGATACGCAGTATTTT